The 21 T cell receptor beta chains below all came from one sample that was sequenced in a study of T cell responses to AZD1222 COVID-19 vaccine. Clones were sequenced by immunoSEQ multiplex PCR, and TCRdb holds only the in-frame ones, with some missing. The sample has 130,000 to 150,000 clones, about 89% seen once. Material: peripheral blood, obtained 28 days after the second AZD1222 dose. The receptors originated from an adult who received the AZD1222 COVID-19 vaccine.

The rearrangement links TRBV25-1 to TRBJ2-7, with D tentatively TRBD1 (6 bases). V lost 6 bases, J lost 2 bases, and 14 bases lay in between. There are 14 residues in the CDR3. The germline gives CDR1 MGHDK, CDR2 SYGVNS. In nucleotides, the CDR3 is TGTGCCAGCAGGGGTAACAGGGATCCCTACGAGCAGTACTTC. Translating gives CASRGNRDPYEQYF.

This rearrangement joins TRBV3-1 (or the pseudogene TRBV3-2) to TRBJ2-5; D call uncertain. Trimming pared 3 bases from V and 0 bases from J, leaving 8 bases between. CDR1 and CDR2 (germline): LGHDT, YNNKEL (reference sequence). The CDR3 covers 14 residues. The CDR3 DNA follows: TGTGCCAGCAGCCATGGGCAGTACCAAGAGACCCAGTACTTC. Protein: CASSHGQYQETQYF.

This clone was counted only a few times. CDR3 DNA: TGTGCCAGCAGGCCCGGACTAGCGGGGAACTCCTACAATGAGCAGTTCTTC. Encoded protein: CASRPGLAGNSYNEQFF. The chain joins TRBV2 to TRBJ2-1, with 12 bases that match TRBD2. Germline V lookup: CDR1 SNHLY, CDR2 FYNNEI. V shed 6 bases, J shed 0 bases, and the junction held 6 bases outside the gene matches. The CDR3 loop spans 17 amino acids.

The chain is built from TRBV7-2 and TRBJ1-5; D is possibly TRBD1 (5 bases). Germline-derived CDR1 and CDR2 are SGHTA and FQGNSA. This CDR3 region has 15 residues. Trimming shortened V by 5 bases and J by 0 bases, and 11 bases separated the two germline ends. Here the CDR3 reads CASSVQTDSNQPQHF. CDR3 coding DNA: TGTGCCAGCAGCGTACAGACAGATAGCAATCAGCCCCAGCATTTT.

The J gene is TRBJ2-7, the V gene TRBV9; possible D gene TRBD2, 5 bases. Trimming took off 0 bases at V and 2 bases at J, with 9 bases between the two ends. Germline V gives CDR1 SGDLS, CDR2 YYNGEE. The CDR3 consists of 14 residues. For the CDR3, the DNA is TGTGCCAGCAGCGTAGATCGACTACCCTACGAGCAGTACTTC. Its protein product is CASSVDRLPYEQYF. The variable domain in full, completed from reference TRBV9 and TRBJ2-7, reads DSGVTQTPKHLITATGQRVTLRCSPRSGDLSVYWYQQSLDQGLQFLIQYYNGEERAKGNILERFSAQQFPDLHSELNLSSLELGDSALYFCASSVDRLPYEQYFGPGTRLTVT.

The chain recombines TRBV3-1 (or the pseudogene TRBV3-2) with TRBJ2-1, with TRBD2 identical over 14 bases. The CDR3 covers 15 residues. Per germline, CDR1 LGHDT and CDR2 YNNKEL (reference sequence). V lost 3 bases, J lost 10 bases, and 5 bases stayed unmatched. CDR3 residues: CASSQTSGGGREQFF. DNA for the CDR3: TGTGCCAGCAGCCAGACTAGCGGGGGGGGCAGAGAGCAGTTCTTC.

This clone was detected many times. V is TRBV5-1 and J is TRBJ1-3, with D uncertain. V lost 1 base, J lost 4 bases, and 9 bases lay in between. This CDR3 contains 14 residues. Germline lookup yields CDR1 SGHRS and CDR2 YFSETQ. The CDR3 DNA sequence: TGCGCCAGCAGCTTGATAGGAACCGGAAACACCATATATTTT. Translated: CASSLIGTGNTIYF. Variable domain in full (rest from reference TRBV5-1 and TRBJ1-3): KAGVTQTPRYLIKTRGQQVTLSCSPISGHRSVSWYQQTPGQGLQFLFEYFSETQRNKGNFPGRFSGRQFSNSRSEMNVSTLELGDSALYLCASSLIGTGNTIYFGEGSWLTVV.

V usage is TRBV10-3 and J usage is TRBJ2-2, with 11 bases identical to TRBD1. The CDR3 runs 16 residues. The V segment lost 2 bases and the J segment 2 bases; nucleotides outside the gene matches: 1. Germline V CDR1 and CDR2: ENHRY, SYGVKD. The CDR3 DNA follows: TGTGCCATCAGTGAGGGACAGGGGGCCAACACCGGGGAGCTGTTTTTT. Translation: CAISEGQGANTGELFF.

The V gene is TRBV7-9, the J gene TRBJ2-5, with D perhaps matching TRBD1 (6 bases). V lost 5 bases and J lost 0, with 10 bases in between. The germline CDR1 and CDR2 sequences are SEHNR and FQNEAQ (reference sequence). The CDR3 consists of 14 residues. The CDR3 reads CASSLRDNQETQYF. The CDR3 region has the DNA TGTGCCAGCAGCCTCCGGGACAACCAAGAGACCCAGTACTTC.

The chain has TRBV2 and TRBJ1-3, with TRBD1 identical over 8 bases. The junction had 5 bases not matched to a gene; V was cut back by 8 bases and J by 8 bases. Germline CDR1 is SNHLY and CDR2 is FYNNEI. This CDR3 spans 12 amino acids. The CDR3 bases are TGTGCCAGCGGCGACAGGGGAGACACCATATATTTT. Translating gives CASGDRGDTIYF.

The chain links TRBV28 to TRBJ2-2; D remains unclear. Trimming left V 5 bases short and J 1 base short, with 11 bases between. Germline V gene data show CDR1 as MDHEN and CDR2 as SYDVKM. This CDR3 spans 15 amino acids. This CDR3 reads CASSSYNMNTGELFF. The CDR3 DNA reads TGTGCCAGCAGTAGCTACAATATGAACACCGGGGAGCTGTTTTTT.

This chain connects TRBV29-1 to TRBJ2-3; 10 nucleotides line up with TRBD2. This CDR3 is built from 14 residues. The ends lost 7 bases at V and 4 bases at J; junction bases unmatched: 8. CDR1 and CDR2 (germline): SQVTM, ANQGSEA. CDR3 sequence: CSAMGLALADTQYF. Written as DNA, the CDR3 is TGCAGCGCCATGGGACTAGCGTTGGCAGATACGCAGTATTTT.

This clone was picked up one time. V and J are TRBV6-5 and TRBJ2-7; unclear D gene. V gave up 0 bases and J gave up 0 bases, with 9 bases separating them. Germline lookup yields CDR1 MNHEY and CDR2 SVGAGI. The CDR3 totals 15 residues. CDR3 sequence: CASSYSGFPSYEQYF. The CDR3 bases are TGTGCCAGCAGTTACTCGGGCTTTCCCTCCTACGAGCAGTACTTC.

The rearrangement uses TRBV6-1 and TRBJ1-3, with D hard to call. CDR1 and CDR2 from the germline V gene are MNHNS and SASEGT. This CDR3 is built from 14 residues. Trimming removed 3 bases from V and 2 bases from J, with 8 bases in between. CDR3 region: CASSDVQAGNTIYF. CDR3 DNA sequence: TGTGCCAGCAGTGATGTTCAGGCTGGAAACACCATATATTTT.

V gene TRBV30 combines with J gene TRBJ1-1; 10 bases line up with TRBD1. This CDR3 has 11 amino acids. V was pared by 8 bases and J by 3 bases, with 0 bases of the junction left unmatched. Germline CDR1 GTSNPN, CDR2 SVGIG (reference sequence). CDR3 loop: CAGQGDTEAFF. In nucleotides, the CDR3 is TGTGCCGGACAGGGGGACACTGAAGCTTTCTTT.

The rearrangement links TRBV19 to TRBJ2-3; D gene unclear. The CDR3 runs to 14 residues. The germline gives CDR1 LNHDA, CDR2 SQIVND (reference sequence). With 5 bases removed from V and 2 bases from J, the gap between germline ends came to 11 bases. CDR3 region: CASSRSPPTDTQYF. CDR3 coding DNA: TGTGCCAGTAGTCGGAGCCCTCCCACAGATACGCAGTATTTT.

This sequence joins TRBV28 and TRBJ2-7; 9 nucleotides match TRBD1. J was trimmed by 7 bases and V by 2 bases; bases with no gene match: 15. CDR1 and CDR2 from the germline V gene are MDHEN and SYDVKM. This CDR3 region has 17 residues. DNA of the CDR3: TGTGCCAGCAGTTTAGCCCGTGGGACAGGGAGGTTTGGAGAGCAGTACTTC. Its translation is CASSLARGTGRFGEQYF. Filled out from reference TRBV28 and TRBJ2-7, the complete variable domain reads DVKVTQSSRYLVKRTGEKVFLECVQDMDHENMFWYRQDPGLGLRLIYFSYDVKMKEKGDIPEGYSVSREKKERFSLILESASTNQTSMYLCASSLARGTGRFGEQYFGPGTRLTVT.

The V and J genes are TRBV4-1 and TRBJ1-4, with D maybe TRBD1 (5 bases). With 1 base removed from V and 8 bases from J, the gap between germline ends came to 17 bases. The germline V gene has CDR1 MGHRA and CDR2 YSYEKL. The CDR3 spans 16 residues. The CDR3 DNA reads TGCGCCAGCAGCCAAGGTCTTGGGGGGATAGGGGAAAAACTGTTTTTT. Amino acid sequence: CASSQGLGGIGEKLFF.

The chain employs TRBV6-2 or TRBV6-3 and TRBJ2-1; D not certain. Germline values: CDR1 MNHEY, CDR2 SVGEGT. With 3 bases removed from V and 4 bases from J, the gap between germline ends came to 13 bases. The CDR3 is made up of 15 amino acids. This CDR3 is CASSYDRLRYNEQFF. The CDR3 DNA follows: TGTGCCAGCAGTTATGATCGGCTCAGGTACAATGAGCAGTTCTTC.

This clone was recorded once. CDR3: CASSYPFPRNEQFF. CDR3 sequence (DNA): TGTGCCAGCAGTTACCCTTTTCCACGCAATGAGCAGTTCTTC. This sequence joins TRBV6-2 or TRBV6-3 and TRBJ2-1; D unresolved. The germline gives CDR1 MNHEY, CDR2 SVGEGT. Trimming shortened V by 2 bases and J by 6 bases, and 11 bases separated the two germline ends. The CDR3 has 14 residues.

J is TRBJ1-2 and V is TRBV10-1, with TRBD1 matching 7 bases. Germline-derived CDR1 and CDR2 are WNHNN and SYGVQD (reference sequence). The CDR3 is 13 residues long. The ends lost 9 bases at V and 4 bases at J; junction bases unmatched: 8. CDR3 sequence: CARDRAGFYGYTF. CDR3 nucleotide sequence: TGCGCCAGAGACAGGGCCGGTTTCTATGGCTACACCTTC.